This T cell receptor (beta chain) appears in the sequencing data of a study of blood T cells in healthy people across ages. Germline V lookup: CDR1 SGHTA, CDR2 FQGNSA. The CDR3 has 14 residues. Trimming cost V 5 bases and J 8 bases, with 18 bases left between them. Combining a sample-barcoded 5' primer with a J-beta primer mix, a second PCR ran for roughly 7 to 11 cycles. Using its own MiXCR run on the 5' RACE reads, TCRdb lists one record per CDR3 protein. The sample consists of 800,000 to 1,000,000 distinct CDR3 sequences, about 48% of them appearing once. Total RNA, at least 5 micrograms per sample, came from PBMCs. This clonotype was counted between two and nine times.

This TCR was recovered from a man aged 25 to 40 in good health. The V gene is TRBV7-2, the J gene TRBJ1-2, with a tentative D call TRBD1 (6 bases). The material sequenced was blood. The CDR3 DNA reads TGTGCCAGCAGCCCTCGGGACACCCGTTCCGGCTACACCTTC. Protein product: CASSPRDTRSGYTF.